This is a list of T cell receptor beta chains from one sample in a study of cytomegalovirus exposure and HLA in healthy donors. TCRdb's table, derived via immunoSEQ multiplex PCR, lists solely in-frame clones and lacks some. Among roughly 130,000 clones listed, over 60% were seen once. The specimen was PBMCs. The source is a human donor in good health. CDR3s include the opening cysteine and the closing phenylalanine or tryptophan. The order of the fields is clone size, J gene, D gene, V gene, CDR3 DNA, CDR3 protein. The D gene is left open where the match is weak. Size tells how often a clone was seen (once, few, many) or the class of an expanded clone, and some rows leave it out.

>.|TRBJ1-1|.|TRBV5-6
TGTGCCAGCAGCTTACTTGGAGGGAAAGCTTTCTTT
CASSLLGGKAFF
>.|TRBJ1-5|TRBD1|TRBV18
TGTGCCAGCTCACGGGACAGGGGGCTAAATCAGCCCCAGCATTTT
CASSRDRGLNQPQHF
>few|TRBJ2-6|.|TRBV6-1
TGTGCCAGCACCGGGGGACTCTCTGGGGCCAACGTCCTGACTTTC
CASTGGLSGANVLTF
>.|TRBJ1-2|.|TRBV9
TGTGCCAGCAGCCCCCACGCTATAAACTATGGCTACACCTTC
CASSPHAINYGYTF
>.|TRBJ1-3|.|TRBV6-6
TGTGCCAGCAGTTCAGGGGATAGGGGCTCTGGAAACACCATATATTTT
CASSSGDRGSGNTIYF
>few|TRBJ2-2|.|TRBV30
TGTGCCTGGAGTGTAGGCCAGGGCCACACCGGGGAGCTGTTTTTT
CAWSVGQGHTGELFF
>.|TRBJ2-7|TRBD2|TRBV28
TGTGCCAGCAGTTCAGGGACTAGCGGGAGTTGGATTAAGCAGTACTTC
CASSSGTSGSWIKQYF
>.|TRBJ1-2|.|TRBV25-1
TGTGCCAGCAGTGAGGGGGGATATGGCTACACCTTC
CASSEGGYGYTF
>.|TRBJ2-7|TRBD1|TRBV11-2
TGTGCCAGCAGCTCGATGCCCGGACAGGGCCACGAGCAGTACTTC
CASSSMPGQGHEQYF
>.|TRBJ2-1|TRBD1|TRBV2
TGTGCCAGTGGGACAGTCCAGAGCTCCTACAATGAGCAGTTCTTC
CASGTVQSSYNEQFF
>.|TRBJ2-3|TRBD2|TRBV29-1
TGCAGCGTTGATCTAGCGGGGGGAAGAGATACGCAGTATTTT
CSVDLAGGRDTQYF
>once|TRBJ1-3|.|TRBV9
TGTGCCAGCAGCGCAGCGGGGAGCTCTGGAAACACCATATATTTT
CASSAAGSSGNTIYF
>.|TRBJ2-1|.|TRBV23-1
TGCGCCAGCAGTCAAGGGTGCTGGGCGCTCCCAGTCTACAATGAGCAGTTCTTC
CASSQGCWALPVYNEQFF
>.|TRBJ2-6|TRBD1|TRBV27
TGTGCCAGCAGATTCGGACAGGGGAACTCTGGGGCCAACGTCCTGACTTTC
CASRFGQGNSGANVLTF
>.|TRBJ2-6|.|TRBV4-2
TGTGCCAGCACCCTCTTGGGGGGCTCTGGGGCCAACGTCCTGACTTTC
CASTLLGGSGANVLTF
>.|TRBJ2-2|TRBD1|TRBV29-1
TGCAGCGCAAGGGACAGACAGAACACCGGGGAGCTGTTTTTT
CSARDRQNTGELFF
>.|TRBJ2-3|.|TRBV7-9
TGTGCCAGCAGCTTAGCTTCCCTAACGGCAGATACGCAGTATTTT
CASSLASLTADTQYF
>.|TRBJ2-5|TRBD2|TRBV7-2
TGTGCCAGCAGCTCCCGGGGAGGGCCCAGGGAGACCCAGTACTTC
CASSSRGGPRETQYF
>.|TRBJ2-7|TRBD1|TRBV13
TGTGCCAGCAGCTGGACCGGGACAGGCGACGAGCAGTACTTC
CASSWTGTGDEQYF
>.|TRBJ2-4|.|TRBV27
TGTGCCAGCAGTTCCCGACTTGGACAGTCCCTAGCCAAAAACATTCAGTACTTC
CASSSRLGQSLAKNIQYF
>.|TRBJ2-1|.|TRBV20-1
TGCAGTGCTAGACGATCCCTAGGGCAGTTCTTC
CSARRSLGQFF
>few|TRBJ2-5|.|TRBV27
TGTGCCAGCAGTCGACATCCTTTCCGGGAGACCCAGTACTTC
CASSRHPFRETQYF
>few|TRBJ1-1|.|TRBV6-6
TGTGCCAGCAGTTACTCGGCAGGGCGAACTGAAGCTTTCTTT
CASSYSAGRTEAFF
>.|TRBJ2-7|.|TRBV11-3
TGTGCCAGCAGCTTAGCCCCCGACAGTGATCTGTACTTC
CASSLAPDSDLYF
>few|TRBJ1-3|TRBD1|TRBV7-2
TGTGCCAGCAGCCCCAGGACAGGACGAAGGTCTGGAAACACCATATATTTT
CASSPRTGRRSGNTIYF
>few|TRBJ2-7|.|TRBV6-1
TGTGCCAGCAGTGAACGCGCCGGACGGGGCGAGCAGTACTTC
CASSERAGRGEQYF
>once|TRBJ2-1|TRBD1|TRBV15
TGTGCCACCAGCAGGGTGTTCGGGACAGGGCAAAGGAATGAGCAGTTCTTC
CATSRVFGTGQRNEQFF
>few|TRBJ1-1|.|TRBV11-2
TGTGCCAGCAGCCCGTGGGGGCAGCAGAACACTGAAGCTTTCTTT
CASSPWGQQNTEAFF
>few|TRBJ2-1|.|TRBV20-1
TGCAGTGCTAGACAGGGACTGTGGGAGTTCTTC
CSARQGLWEFF
>.|TRBJ2-5|TRBD1|TRBV4-3
TGCGCCAGCAGCCAGGGGAGGACAGGGAACGGGGAGACCCAGTACTTC
CASSQGRTGNGETQYF
>once|TRBJ2-7|TRBD2|TRBV28
TGTGCCAGCAGTCCGATAGCGGGAGTTCGCGAGCAGTACTTC
CASSPIAGVREQYF
>.|TRBJ2-7|TRBD1|TRBV6-5
TGTGCCAGCAGTTACGACAGGGGGCTTGAGCAGTACTTC
CASSYDRGLEQYF
>.|TRBJ1-1|TRBD1|TRBV7-8
TGTGCCAGCAGCTACAGACCCCTAACAGGGGGCACTGAAGCTTTCTTT
CASSYRPLTGGTEAFF
>.|TRBJ2-5|TRBD1|TRBV7-8
TGTGCCAGCAGCTGGGGGACAGGGGTCATGGAGACCCAGTACTTC
CASSWGTGVMETQYF
>.|TRBJ1-2|TRBD1|TRBV5-1
TGCGCCAGCAGCTTCGGGGACAGGACCCCTAACTATGGCTACACCTTC
CASSFGDRTPNYGYTF
>.|TRBJ2-3|TRBD2|TRBV10-3
TGTGCCATCAGTTTGACTAGCGGGGGGGCGGATACGCAGTATTTT
CAISLTSGGADTQYF
>few|TRBJ2-3|TRBD2|TRBV5-1
TGCGCCAGCAGCTTACTAGCGGGGGGGGCAGATACGCAGTATTTT
CASSLLAGGADTQYF
>.|TRBJ1-4|.|TRBV27
TGTGCCAGCAGTTCGTCCACCGGGACACGTAATGAAAAACTGTTTTTT
CASSSSTGTRNEKLFF
>once|TRBJ2-5|TRBD2|TRBV5-5
TGTGCCAGCAGCTTGCCTGGGGGGGGGACCCAGTACTTC
CASSLPGGGTQYF
>.|TRBJ1-2|.|TRBV15
TGTGCCACCAGCAGAGATTATGGTCAGGGCATTTGGGGCTACACCTTC
CATSRDYGQGIWGYTF
>few|TRBJ2-5|.|TRBV25-1
TGTGCCAGCAGTGATCCAGGCAGCCAAGAGACCCAGTACTTC
CASSDPGSQETQYF